This TCR beta chain was captured in a study of T cell responses to AZD1222 COVID-19 vaccine. Whole-study context: Pooling was applied to second doses at about 4 or about 12 weeks. Whole-study findings and limits: Clonal diversity was possibly underestimated, and white British individuals and females predominated among donors. Reportedly, nearly half of unique spike TCRs recognized epitopes outside B.1.351/B.1.1.7 mutations.

V gave up 3 bases and J gave up 1 base, with 6 bases separating them. CDR3 length: 13 amino acids. Germline CDR1 reads SQVTM; CDR2 reads ANQGSEA. For this clone: Its antigen is as yet unknown.

Assay: immunoSEQ multiplex PCR; the TCRdb copy retains only in-frame clones and omits some. The sample lists approximately 110,000 clones; roughly 90% were seen once. V and J are TRBV29-1 and TRBJ2-2; D is unresolved. The input for sequencing was peripheral blood, taken on day 0 of AZD1222 vaccination. This TCR was sampled from an adult in good health. CDR3 nucleotides: TGCAGCGTTGACTACCTGAACACCGGGGAGCTGTTTTTT. Protein product: CSVDYLNTGELFF.